The 18 T cell receptor beta chains below come from one sample, sequenced in a study of control samples from healthy donors and cancer patients. Generated by immunoSEQ multiplex PCR, the TCRdb table keeps only in-frame clones and is missing some. This sample has about 110,000 clones, with approximately 90% found just once. The specimen was blood. These receptors all come from a woman aged 45-65 years in good health.

This chain uses TRBV7-8 with TRBJ2-7; 9 bases are a match to TRBD1. The CDR3 extends over 15 amino acids. From germline, CDR1 is SGHVS and CDR2 FQNEAQ. Trimming took 3 bases from V and 3 from J; bases not matched to a gene: 6. CDR3 in amino acids: CASSLPGTGYYEQYF. CDR3 in DNA: TGTGCCAGCAGCTTGCCCGGGACAGGGTACTACGAGCAGTACTTC.

V usage is TRBV11-2 and J usage is TRBJ1-5, with unresolved D. The CDR3 sequence is 12 residues long. The V and J ends lost 6 bases and 0 bases respectively, with 3 bases between them. CDR1 SGHAT and CDR2 FQNNGV come from the germline V gene. The CDR3 nucleotides read TGTGCCAGCAGTTTTAGCAATCAGCCCCAGCATTTT. Amino acid sequence: CASSFSNQPQHF.

The chain couples TRBV2 to TRBJ1-5, with unresolved D. The CDR3 is made up of 16 amino acids. The V and J ends lost 2 bases and 0 bases respectively, with 11 bases between them. Germline CDR1 SNHLY, CDR2 FYNNEI. The CDR3 region is CASSERLLNSNQPQHF. The CDR3 region has the DNA TGTGCCAGCAGTGAACGGTTACTAAATAGCAATCAGCCCCAGCATTTT.

The chain combines TRBV5-1 with TRBJ2-5, with no clear D. The CDR3 loop spans 13 amino acids. Germline CDR1 and CDR2: SGHRS and YFSETQ. V lost 7 bases and J 0 bases, leaving 10 bases between the germline ends. CDR3 protein: CASQLGNQETQYF. The DNA of the CDR3 is TGCGCCAGCCAACTCGGAAACCAAGAGACCCAGTACTTC.

The gene calls are TRBV6-5 and TRBJ1-4; a possible D gene is TRBD1 (5 bases). The CDR3 has 13 amino acids. The V gene's germline CDR1 is MNHEY and CDR2 SVGAGI. V lost 2 bases to trimming and J lost 8 bases, with 9 bases between them. CDR3 residues: CASSYGDPEKLFF. CDR3 in DNA: TGTGCCAGCAGTTACGGGGACCCGGAAAAACTGTTTTTT.

CDR3 in amino acids: CASTVGGLQNTEAFF. The CDR3 DNA follows: TGTGCCAGCACAGTCGGGGGACTCCAGAACACTGAAGCTTTCTTT. The chain employs TRBV6-6 and TRBJ1-1; possible D gene TRBD1, 5 bases. V dropped 7 bases and J dropped 1 base, with 16 bases sitting between them. The V gene's germline CDR1 is MNHNY and CDR2 SVGAGI (reference sequence). The CDR3 is 15 residues long.

The chain joins TRBV7-8 to TRBJ2-1, with TRBD2 identical over 10 bases. V was pared by 3 bases and J by 6 bases, with 5 bases of the junction left unmatched. Germline V gives CDR1 SGHVS, CDR2 FQNEAQ. The CDR3 totals 15 residues. This CDR3 reads CASSFSGGMVNEQFF. The CDR3 coding sequence is TGTGCCAGCAGCTTTAGCGGGGGGATGGTCAATGAGCAGTTCTTC.

The gene calls are TRBV7-3 and TRBJ2-5, with D possibly TRBD2 on 6 matching bases. The V gene lost 1 base and the J gene lost 5 bases, with 14 bases spanning the gap. This CDR3 region has 15 residues. The germline V gene has CDR1 SGHTA and CDR2 FQGTGA. The CDR3: CASSLSPSRGETQYF. The CDR3 DNA is TGTGCCAGCAGCTTAAGTCCATCCCGGGGGGAGACCCAGTACTTC.

The V call is TRBV6-5, the J call TRBJ1-2; 7 nucleotides agree with TRBD1. Germline values: CDR1 MNHEY, CDR2 SVGAGI. J lost 4 bases, V lost 7 bases, and 3 bases had no gene match. This CDR3 contains 12 residues. The DNA for the CDR3 is TGTGCCAGCAAGGGGACAGTCTATGGCTACACCTTC. Protein sequence: CASKGTVYGYTF.

The chain joins TRBV5-8 to TRBJ2-3; maybe TRBD2 (6 bases). V was clipped by 2 bases and J by 1 base, with 8 bases between them. This CDR3 has 14 residues. CDR1 is SGHTS, CDR2 YDEGEE, per germline. The CDR3: CASSLSGRTDTQYF. CDR3 sequence (DNA): TGTGCCAGCAGCTTAAGCGGGCGCACAGATACGCAGTATTTT.

V usage is TRBV27 and J usage is TRBJ2-5; the D is unclear. The CDR3 totals 11 residues. Germline V gives CDR1 MNHEY, CDR2 SMNVEV (reference sequence). V was trimmed by 8 bases and J by 4 bases, leaving 8 bases between them. CDR3 DNA sequence: TGTGCCAGCGGACCGCGAGAGACCCAGTACTTC. Its translation is CASGPRETQYF.

CDR3 loop: CASSPRVGYTF. CDR3 nucleotide sequence: TGTGCCAGCTCACCTAGGGTAGGCTACACCTTC. V gene TRBV18 combines with J gene TRBJ1-2; D gene uncertain. The CDR3 spans 11 residues. V lost 3 bases and J lost 8, with 7 bases in between. From germline, CDR1 is KGHSH and CDR2 LQKENI.

The rearrangement links TRBV3-1 (or the pseudogene TRBV3-2) to TRBJ2-5, with 7 bases fitting TRBD1. Looked up from germline, CDR1 is LGHDT and CDR2 is YNNKEL (reference sequence). The CDR3 loop spans 16 amino acids. Unmatched junction bases numbered 13, after V lost 4 bases and J lost 5 bases. The CDR3 loop reads CASSRRGTGDTETQYF. Written as DNA, the CDR3 is TGTGCCAGCAGCCGTAGAGGAACAGGGGATACGGAGACCCAGTACTTC.

The J gene is TRBJ2-5, the V gene TRBV29-1; 16 bases line up with TRBD2. CDR1 and CDR2 (germline): SQVTM, ANQGSEA. The ends lost 6 bases at V and 5 bases at J; junction bases unmatched: 9. There are 16 residues in the CDR3. CDR3 in DNA: TGCAGCGTCCCGGGACTAGCGGGGGGGACGGGTGAGACCCAGTACTTC. Translated: CSVPGLAGGTGETQYF.

V is TRBV7-9 and J is TRBJ2-5; 9 bases are a match to TRBD2. CDR3 length equals 19 residues. Germline values: CDR1 SEHNR, CDR2 FQNEAQ (reference sequence). The ends lost 5 bases at V and 0 bases at J; junction bases unmatched: 16. This CDR3 reads CASSPRGGLVIKYQETQYF. The CDR3, as DNA: TGTGCCAGCAGCCCGCGGGGGGGGCTCGTCATTAAGTACCAAGAGACCCAGTACTTC.

This clone was detected only a few times. Written as DNA, the CDR3 is TGTGCCAGCAGCTTAGCGCTAGATACGGGAGATGGAAACACCATATATTTT. Translated, it gives CASSLALDTGDGNTIYF. This rearrangement joins TRBV7-9 to TRBJ1-3; D is unclear. CDR3 length equals 17 residues. Trimming shortened V by 0 bases and J by 3 bases, and 15 bases separated the two germline ends. The germline V gene encodes CDR1 SEHNR and CDR2 FQNEAQ (reference sequence).

V gene TRBV5-1 combines with J gene TRBJ1-4; weak D call: TRBD1 (5 bases). Germline CDR1 is SGHRS and CDR2 is YFSETQ. The V gene lost 1 base and the J gene lost 4 bases, with 14 bases spanning the gap. The CDR3 is 16 residues long. The CDR3 bases are TGCGCCAGCAGCTTGACATCTGGGACCCTTAATGAAAAACTGTTTTTT. Its protein is CASSLTSGTLNEKLFF.

The chain combines TRBV2 with TRBJ2-7; a possible D gene is TRBD1 (6 bases). V was cut by 2 bases and J by 0 bases, with 11 bases left in between. Germline loops: CDR1 SNHLY, CDR2 FYNNEI. The CDR3 is 15 amino acids. Here the CDR3 reads CASSERPGASYEQYF. As DNA, the CDR3 is TGTGCCAGCAGTGAAAGGCCAGGGGCCTCCTACGAGCAGTACTTC.